The 23 T cell receptor beta chains below were found in one sample sequenced in a study of OX40 agonist ivuxolimab in advanced cancers. TCRdb's copy holds only in-frame clones and misses some; the assay was immunoSEQ multiplex PCR. This table has under 150,000 clones, 85% to 90% appearing once. The sample was CD4+ or CD8+ T cells sorted from blood, taken in a trial of the OX40 agonist ivuxolimab. The receptors derive from an adult with an advanced solid tumor such as melanoma, head and neck, liver or kidney cancer.

In its sample, this clone is large (0.1 to 1%). V and J are TRBV18 and TRBJ1-6, with TRBD1 matching 10 bases. Germline CDR1 is KGHSH and CDR2 is LQKENI. The CDR3 is 15 amino acids. The J segment lost 6 bases and the V segment lost 3 bases, leaving 2 bases of the junction unmatched. This CDR3 is CASSPRDRGNSPLHF. The CDR3 bases are TGTGCCAGCTCACCTCGGGACAGGGGTAATTCACCCCTCCACTTT.

This chain links TRBV7-9 with TRBJ1-6, with D hard to call. Germline V gene sequence: CDR1 SEHNR, CDR2 FQNEAQ (reference sequence). This CDR3 is 13 amino acids long. V was trimmed by 7 bases and J by 8 bases, leaving 12 bases between them. In DNA, the CDR3 is TGTGCCAGCAACGACGGTCAGGATTCACCCCTCCACTTT. It is translated as CASNDGQDSPLHF.

The rearrangement uses TRBV15 and TRBJ2-1; unclear D gene. V was trimmed by 0 bases and J by 10 bases, leaving 19 bases between them. The CDR3 covers 16 residues. The germline V gene has CDR1 LNHNV and CDR2 YYDKDF (reference sequence). The CDR3: CATSRDITQGAHEQFF. As DNA, the CDR3 is TGTGCCACCAGCAGAGATATAACCCAAGGAGCTCACGAGCAGTTCTTC.

This clone was observed a handful of times. This rearrangement joins TRBV27 to TRBJ2-7; possibly TRBD1 for D (5 bases). Germline CDR1 MNHEY, CDR2 SMNVEV (reference sequence). V was clipped by 1 base and J by 2 bases, with 9 bases between them. This CDR3 region has 14 residues. The CDR3 loop is CASSLWQGTYEQYF. CDR3 nucleotide sequence: TGTGCCAGCAGTTTATGGCAGGGAACCTACGAGCAGTACTTC.

This clone occurred once. The chain has TRBV7-2 and TRBJ2-3; TRBD2 is a possible D gene (6 bases). Trimming removed 1 base from V and 4 bases from J, with 15 bases in between. The CDR3 sequence is 16 residues long. Germline V gene data show CDR1 as SGHTA and CDR2 as FQGNSA. CDR3 loop: CASSLVPRSGADTQYF. The CDR3, as DNA: TGTGCCAGCAGCTTAGTCCCTAGATCGGGAGCAGATACGCAGTATTTT.

This chain links TRBV9 with TRBJ2-3; 8 bases match TRBD2. The trim removed 4 bases at V and 6 bases at J, leaving 13 bases unmatched. This CDR3 has 16 amino acids. From germline, CDR1 is SGDLS and CDR2 YYNGEE. As DNA, the CDR3 is TGTGCCAGCAGCCTCCGCGGGGGGACCGCCACGGATACGCAGTATTTT. It translates to CASSLRGGTATDTQYF.

This clone was counted a few times. The genes are TRBV18 and TRBJ2-1, with D perhaps matching TRBD2 (6 bases). This CDR3 comprises 16 residues. The germline V gene encodes CDR1 KGHSH and CDR2 LQKENI. With 2 bases removed from V and 2 bases from J, the gap between germline ends came to 13 bases. CDR3 sequence: CASSPVRRGTYNEQFF. CDR3 nucleotides: TGTGCCAGCTCACCAGTCCGGCGGGGCACCTACAATGAGCAGTTCTTC.

The rearrangement uses TRBV5-5 and TRBJ1-4, with D possibly being TRBD1 (5 bases). The CDR3 has 17 residues. Germline V CDR1 and CDR2: SGHKS, YYEKEE (reference sequence). V was clipped by 0 bases and J by 0 bases, with 12 bases between them. The chain's CDR3 is CASSLAAGGATNEKLFF. The DNA for the CDR3 is TGTGCCAGCAGCTTGGCCGCGGGAGGGGCAACTAATGAAAAACTGTTTTTT.

The J gene is TRBJ1-3, the V gene TRBV11-2; unclear D gene. V was pared by 0 bases and J by 0 bases, with 6 bases between. This CDR3 region has 15 residues. Germline V lookup: CDR1 SGHAT, CDR2 FQNNGV. The chain's CDR3 is CASSLDSSSGNTIYF. DNA of the CDR3: TGTGCCAGCAGCTTAGACTCTAGCTCTGGAAACACCATATATTTT.

CDR3 bases: TGCGCCAGCAGCTTGTCTCCAGGGGGGGGAGAGACCCAGTACTTC. This encodes CASSLSPGGGETQYF. The chain uses TRBV5-1 and TRBJ2-5; TRBD1 or TRBD2 may be the D gene (7 bases each). Germline CDR1 reads SGHRS; CDR2 reads YFSETQ. The CDR3 is made up of 15 amino acids. V lost 1 base and J 4 bases, leaving 14 bases between the germline ends.

The V gene is TRBV5-6, the J gene TRBJ2-5, with D tentatively TRBD1 (5 bases). The CDR3 length is 13 residues. V lost 4 bases, J lost 1 base, and 8 bases lay in between. Germline CDR1 is SGHDT and CDR2 is YYEEEE. In DNA form, the CDR3 reads TGTGCCAGCAGCCCAAGGGGCCAAGAGACCCAGTACTTC. Encoded protein: CASSPRGQETQYF.

The chain has TRBV27 and TRBJ1-5; D call uncertain. Looked up from germline, CDR1 is MNHEY and CDR2 is SMNVEV (reference sequence). V lost 5 bases, J lost 2 bases, and 10 bases lay in between. The CDR3 is 14 amino acids. For the CDR3, the DNA is TGTGCCAGCAGTGTCTTGGCCGGCAATCAGCCCCAGCATTTT. It yields the protein CASSVLAGNQPQHF.

This clone was seen only once. J is TRBJ2-1 and V is TRBV10-1, with TRBD2 matching over 12 bases. The CDR3 runs to 18 residues. Trimming removed 2 bases from V and 3 bases from J; junction bases left unmatched: 8. CDR1 is WNHNN and CDR2 is SYGVQD in the germline V gene (reference sequence). The DNA of the CDR3 is TGCGCCAGCAGTGAGCCTAGCGGGGGGGCCAGAAACTACAATGAGCAGTTCTTC. Translating it yields CASSEPSGGARNYNEQFF.

J is TRBJ2-1 and V is TRBV7-2, with D unclear. The CDR3 has 11 residues. Germline V gene data show CDR1 as SGHTA and CDR2 as FQGNSA. V was trimmed by 6 bases and J by 9 bases, leaving 9 bases between them. CDR3 protein: CASRANGEQFF. The CDR3 DNA sequence: TGTGCCAGCAGAGCGAACGGTGAGCAGTTCTTC.

The V gene is TRBV6-6, the J gene TRBJ1-2, with 10 bases matching TRBD1. Trimming cost V 6 bases and J 6 bases; bases outside gene matches: 7. Germline V gives CDR1 MNHNY, CDR2 SVGAGI (reference sequence). CDR3 size: 14 residues. CDR3 amino acids: CASRETGGTDGYTF. In DNA form, the CDR3 reads TGTGCCAGCAGGGAGACAGGGGGCACGGATGGCTACACCTTC.

This chain links TRBV7-2 with TRBJ1-2; D gene uncertain. V was pared by 6 bases and J by 3 bases, with 14 bases between. Looked up from germline, CDR1 is SGHTA and CDR2 is FQGNSA. This CDR3 is built from 14 residues. Written as DNA, the CDR3 is TGTGCCAGCAGAACTAATAACGGCGACTATGGCTACACCTTC. Translating gives CASRTNNGDYGYTF.

The chain couples TRBV4-3 to TRBJ1-4, with a tentative D call TRBD1 (5 bases). This CDR3 is built from 16 residues. From germline, CDR1 is LGHNA and CDR2 YSLEER. The ends were cut back, 1 base at V and 1 base at J, with 10 bases in the middle. CDR3 region: CASSQGGTLTNEKLFF. CDR3 nucleotide sequence: TGCGCCAGCAGCCAAGGAGGGACCCTAACTAATGAAAAACTGTTTTTT.

The rearrangement uses TRBV5-6 and TRBJ2-7, with TRBD2 matching 8 bases. The J segment lost 2 bases and the V segment lost 4 bases, leaving 14 bases of the junction unmatched. CDR1 and CDR2 (germline): SGHDT, YYEEEE. The CDR3 runs to 17 residues. CDR3 nucleotides: TGTGCCAGCAGCCCAGCTGCTGGGACTAGAGCCCCCTACGAGCAGTACTTC. The encoded protein is CASSPAAGTRAPYEQYF.

This chain joins TRBV19 and TRBJ2-1; D may be TRBD1 (6 bases). The CDR3 is made up of 17 amino acids. The germline V gene has CDR1 LNHDA and CDR2 SQIVND (reference sequence). Trimming removed 5 bases from V and 0 bases from J, with 17 bases in between. CDR3 nucleotides: TGTGCCAGTAGTCACCTATGGACAGTGAGCTCCTACAATGAGCAGTTCTTC. It encodes CASSHLWTVSSYNEQFF.

The chain has TRBV18 and TRBJ2-1; 9 nucleotides agree with TRBD2. The CDR3 runs to 17 residues. Looked up from germline, CDR1 is KGHSH and CDR2 is LQKENI. Trimming cost V 3 bases and J 7 bases; bases outside gene matches: 13. The CDR3, as DNA: TGTGCCAGCTCACCGGTAGATAGCGGGGGTTTTGAGAATGAGCAGTTCTTC. It specifies CASSPVDSGGFENEQFF.

CDR3 loop: CASSQGSAWTGELFF. The CDR3 region has the DNA TGCGCCAGCAGCCAAGGAAGCGCTTGGACCGGGGAGCTGTTTTTT. The V call is TRBV4-1, the J call TRBJ2-2; D uncertain. Germline CDR1 MGHRA, CDR2 YSYEKL. Trimming took off 1 base at V and 5 bases at J, with 11 bases between the two ends. This CDR3 has 15 amino acids.

This clone was seen once. The chain combines TRBV7-8 with TRBJ2-7; the D gene is possibly TRBD2 (5 bases). Germline V gene lookup returns CDR1 SGHVS and CDR2 FQNEAQ. V shed 3 bases and J shed 0 bases, with 15 bases lying between them. The CDR3 is made up of 16 amino acids. The CDR3 region is CASSFGSRLISYEQYF. The CDR3 DNA reads as TGTGCCAGCAGCTTTGGGAGCAGGCTGATCTCCTACGAGCAGTACTTC. Variable domain in full (rest from reference TRBV7-8 and TRBJ2-7): GAGVSQSPRYKVAKRGQDVALRCDPISGHVSLFWYQQALGQGPEFLTYFQNEAQLDKSGLPSDRFFAERPEGSVSTLKIQRTQQEDSAVYLCASSFGSRLISYEQYFGPGTRLTVT.

The chain uses TRBV6-5 and TRBJ2-5; D ambiguous. The end of the DNA fits TRBJ2-7 better, so the J call may be wrong. The germline V gene encodes CDR1 MNHEY and CDR2 SVGAGI. The CDR3 spans 14 residues. Here the CDR3 reads CASSYSRGSYEQYF. The DNA of the CDR3 is TGTGCCAGCAGTTACTCGAGAGGCAGCTACGAGCAGTACTTC.